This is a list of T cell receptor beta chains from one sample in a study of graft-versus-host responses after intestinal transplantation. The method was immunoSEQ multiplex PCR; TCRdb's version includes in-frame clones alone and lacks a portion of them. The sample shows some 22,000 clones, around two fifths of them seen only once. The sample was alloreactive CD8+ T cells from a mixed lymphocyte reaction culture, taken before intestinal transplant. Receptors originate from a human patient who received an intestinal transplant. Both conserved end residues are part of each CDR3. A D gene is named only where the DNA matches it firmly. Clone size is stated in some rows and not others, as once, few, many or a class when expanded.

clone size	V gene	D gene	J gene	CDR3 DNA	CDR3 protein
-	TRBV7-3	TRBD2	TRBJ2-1	TGTGCCAGCAGACTTCGGACTAGCGGGTGGAACAATGAGCAGTTCTTC	CASRLRTSGWNNEQFF
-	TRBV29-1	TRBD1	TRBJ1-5	TGCAGCGTTGCTGGGGTCGGGGGCTACGGGACAGGGGAAAATCAGCCCCAGCATTTT	CSVAGVGGYGTGENQPQHF
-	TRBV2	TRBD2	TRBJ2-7	TGTGCCAGCAGCGGGACTAGCGGTTCCTACGAGCAGTACTTC	CASSGTSGSYEQYF
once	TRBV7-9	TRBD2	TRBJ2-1	TGTGCCAGCAGCTTAAGCGGGAGACAGTTCTTC	CASSLSGRQFF
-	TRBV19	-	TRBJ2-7	TGTGCCAGTAGTATAACACGGGCGAACTACGAGCAGTACTTC	CASSITRANYEQYF
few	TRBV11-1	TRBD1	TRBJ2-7	TGTGCCAGCAGCTCCGGACAGGGCCGCTACGAGCAGTACTTC	CASSSGQGRYEQYF
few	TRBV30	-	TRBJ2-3	TGTGCCTGGACGAGGGGAATCTCCAACACAGATACGCAGTATTTT	CAWTRGISNTDTQYF
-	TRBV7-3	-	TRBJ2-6	TGTGCCAGCAGCTTATCCCCTCAACTGTCTGGGGCCAACGTCCTGACTTTC	CASSLSPQLSGANVLTF
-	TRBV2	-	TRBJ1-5	TGTGCCAGCAGTGAAGATGAGGCATACAATCAGCCCCAGCATTTT	CASSEDEAYNQPQHF
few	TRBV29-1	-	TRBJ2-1	TGCAGCGTTGAAGACGCACGTGAGCAGTTCTTC	CSVEDAREQFF
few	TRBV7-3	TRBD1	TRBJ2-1	TGTGCCAGCAGCCGGACAGGGGAGCAGTTCTTC	CASSRTGEQFF
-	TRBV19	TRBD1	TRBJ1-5	TGTGCCAGTGCGATACAGGGGGGAGGTAGTCAGCCCCAGCATTTT	CASAIQGGGSQPQHF
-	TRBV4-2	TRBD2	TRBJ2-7	TGTGCCAGCAGCGACGGGGGGTTTACCTACGAGCAGTACTTC	CASSDGGFTYEQYF
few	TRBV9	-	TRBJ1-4	TGTGCCAGCAGCAGGGGGAATTTTGAAAAACTGTTTTTT	CASSRGNFEKLFF
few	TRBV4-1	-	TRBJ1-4	TGCGCCAGCAGCCAAGAGCGGACCTATGGAGGAAAACTGTTTTTT	CASSQERTYGGKLFF
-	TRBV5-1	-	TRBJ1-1	TGCGCCAGCAGCTCCCTGCTGTCAGACCTTGAAGCTTTCTTT	CASSSLLSDLEAFF
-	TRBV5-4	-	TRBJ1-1	TGTGCCAGCAGCTTGGATCCAGGGGTGAACACTGAAGCTTTCTTT	CASSLDPGVNTEAFF
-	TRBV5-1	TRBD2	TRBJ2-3	TGCGCCAGCCGGACTAGCGGCGCGGATACGCAGTATTTT	CASRTSGADTQYF
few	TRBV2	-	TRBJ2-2	TGTGCCAGCAGTGCGGGGGGCAAGGCCGGGGAGCTGTTTTTT	CASSAGGKAGELFF
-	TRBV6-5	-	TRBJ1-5	TGTGCCAGCCGGACAGTCCTAAATCAGCCCCAGCATTTT	CASRTVLNQPQHF
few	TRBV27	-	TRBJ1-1	TGTGCCAGCAGTTTTGGGGGGCCGGGAGCTTTCTTT	CASSFGGPGAFF
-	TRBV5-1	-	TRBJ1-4	TGCGCCAGCAGCTTTTCCGCAGGGCGGAATGAAAAACTGTTTTTT	CASSFSAGRNEKLFF
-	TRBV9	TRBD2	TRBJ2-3	TGTGCCAGCAGCCTATTAGCGGGAGGGCCAGATACGCAGTATTTT	CASSLLAGGPDTQYF
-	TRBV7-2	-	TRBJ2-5	TGTGCCAGCAGCTTCGGATCCCAAGGAGGGACCCAGTACTTC	CASSFGSQGGTQYF
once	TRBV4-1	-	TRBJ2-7	TGCGCCAGCAGCCAGGCGAGCTCCTACGAGCAGTACTTC	CASSQASSYEQYF
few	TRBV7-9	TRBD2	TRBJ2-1	TGTGCCAGCAGTCTAGCGGGAGGGCCAGATGAGCAGTTCTTC	CASSLAGGPDEQFF
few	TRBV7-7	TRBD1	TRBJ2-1	TGTGCTAGCAGCCCGACAGGGGGCAGCTCCTACAATGAGCAGTTCTTC	CASSPTGGSSYNEQFF
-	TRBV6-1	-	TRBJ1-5	TGTGCCAGCAGTGCCTTGCCCGGTCTTACAAATCAGCCCCAGCATTTT	CASSALPGLTNQPQHF
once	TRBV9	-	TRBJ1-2	TGTGCCAGCAGCGTACAGACTAAAGACAAGCGTCCCCTTAGCTACACCTTC	CASSVQTKDKRPLSYTF
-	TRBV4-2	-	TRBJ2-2	TGTGCCAGCAGCCAAGGTATCCTCTCCTACGACACCGGGGAGCTGTTTTTT	CASSQGILSYDTGELFF
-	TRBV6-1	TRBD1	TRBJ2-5	TGTGCCAGCAGTCTCCCGACAGGGTCCCCAGAGACCCAGTACTTC	CASSLPTGSPETQYF
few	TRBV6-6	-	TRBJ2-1	TGTGCCAGCAGTAGTGGAGGGAGACGGCAGCAGTTCTTC	CASSSGGRRQQFF
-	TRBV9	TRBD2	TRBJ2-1	TGTGCCAGCAGCGTACTGACGACTAGCGGGAGGGGCGAGCAGTTCTTC	CASSVLTTSGRGEQFF
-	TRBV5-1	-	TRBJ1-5	TGCGCCAGCAGCTTGCCTTCGGACAGAAGCAATCAGCCCCAGCATTTT	CASSLPSDRSNQPQHF
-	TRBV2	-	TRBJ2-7	TGTGCCAGCAGTGATTTGGCCGGGCTAGAGCAGTACTTC	CASSDLAGLEQYF
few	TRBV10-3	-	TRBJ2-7	TGTGCCATCAGTGATTCTTTCGTGCAGGGCGACGAGCAGTACTTC	CAISDSFVQGDEQYF
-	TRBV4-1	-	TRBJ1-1	TGCGCCAGCAGCTCTCCGCTTGTACAGATGAACACTGAAGCTTTCTTT	CASSSPLVQMNTEAFF
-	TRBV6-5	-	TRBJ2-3	TGTGCCAGCAGTTCTGTCGAGCGGCTCACAGATACGCAGTATTTT	CASSSVERLTDTQYF
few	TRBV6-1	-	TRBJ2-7	TGTGCCAGCAGTTCCCTCGGGCTAGCCTACGAGCAGTACTTC	CASSSLGLAYEQYF
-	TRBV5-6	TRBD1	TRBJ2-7	TGTGCCAGCAGCTTGTGGGCAGGGGGCCAGGACGAGCAGTACTTC	CASSLWAGGQDEQYF
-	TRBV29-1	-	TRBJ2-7	TGCAGCGTTGAAGTCGGGGAAGTCGAGCAGTACTTC	CSVEVGEVEQYF
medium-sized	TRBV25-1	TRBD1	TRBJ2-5	TGTGCCAGCAGTGAATTAGGACAGGTAACGGAGACCCAGTACTTC	CASSELGQVTETQYF
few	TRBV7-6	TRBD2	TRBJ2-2	TGTGCCAGCAGCTATAGCGGGAGGGATACCGGGGAGCTGTTTTTT	CASSYSGRDTGELFF
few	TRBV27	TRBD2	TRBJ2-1	TGTGCCAGCAGTCTTGGAGTAGCGGGCCAGGCCTACAATGAGCAGTTCTTC	CASSLGVAGQAYNEQFF
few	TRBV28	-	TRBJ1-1	TGTGCCAGTAGCGCGGGGGGAACTGAAGCTTTCTTT	CASSAGGTEAFF
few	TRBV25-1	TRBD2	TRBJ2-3	TGTGCCAGCACGAGGCGGGAGACAGATACGCAGTATTTT	CASTRRETDTQYF